The T cell receptor beta chain described here comes from a study of blood T cell repertoires in COVID-19. In the study overall: Whether acute or convalescent, the COVID-19 samples came from the United States, Italy and Spain. The cDNA or gDNA used as material had been derived from T cells, B-cell-depleted T cells, or PBMCs.

This CDR3 contains 16 residues. Trimming took 6 bases from V and 2 from J; bases not matched to a gene: 2. Per the germline V gene, CDR1 is SNHLY and CDR2 is FYNNEI. It was during active infection that Seattle patients were enrolled and then longitudinally followed. Some clones are missing from TCRdb's copy, which holds only in-frame ones; the method was immunoSEQ multiplex PCR. The data show roughly 300,000 clones, with roughly 91% seen just once and approximately 1.8% held by the top ten. V is TRBV2 and J is TRBJ2-3; TRBD2 matches at 16 bases. The receptor was isolated from a woman aged 30 to 39 with COVID-19, enrolled during active disease. The sequencing sample was made of peripheral blood. The CDR3 DNA follows: TGTGCCAGCAGGGGACTAGCGGGGGGGCCCACAGATACGCAGTATTTT. This sequence encodes CASRGLAGGPTDTQYF.